Listed below are T cell receptor beta chains from one sample, sequenced in a study of blood T cell repertoires in COVID-19. The repertoire was sequenced with immunoSEQ multiplex PCR; TCRdb's copy has only in-frame clones and lacks some. The sample lists about 120,000 clones; over 70% were seen once. Sequenced material: peripheral blood. Receptor source: a man aged 45 to 65 with acute or convalescent COVID-19. Each CDR3 is given without its conserved first and last residue. Size is stated for part of the rows, as once, few or many counts, or as a class when the clone is expanded.

>TRBV5-5|-
ASRTGSSTYEQY
>TRBV30|few
AWSVPGMNTEAF
>TRBV3-1/TRBV3-2|-
ASSQRRTGVLNTEAF
>TRBV6-5|-
ASSSHRGGNQPQH
>TRBV6-5|-
ASSRGNSPLH
>TRBV19|-
ASSMGLSGDGYT
>TRBV5-1|-
ASSPGTSGGVTDTQY
>TRBV5-4|-
ASSLGNQGAWNEQY
>TRBV6-1|-
ASSVYKGTGDDGYT
>TRBV9|-
ASSADWGDSNQPQH
>TRBV5-4|-
ASSPGQGGSTGELF
>TRBV29-1|-
SFQGLYEQY
>TRBV5-4|few
ASSFPPGQGAPLDGYT
>TRBV3-1/TRBV3-2|-
ASSQAGTDSLLYGYT
>TRBV6-5|-
ASTRGGENSPLH
>TRBV19|few
ASSIPENTEAF
>TRBV6-5|few
ASSWTGVDTQY
>TRBV19|-
ASSRGDSGNTIY
>TRBV16|-
ASSQSQGNYGYT
>TRBV27|-
ASSLFSGIDEQY
>TRBV11-2|-
ASSAQGGSPLH
>TRBV9|few
ASNRTRGNYGYT
>TRBV14|-
ASSQARGIGELF
>TRBV2|few
ASRAGGDSPLH
>TRBV7-6|few
ASSAPSGGAHEQF
>TRBV2|-
ASGQGADYGYT
>TRBV28|-
AIQGSYGYT
>TRBV6-6|-
ASSNRDQPQH
>TRBV3-1/TRBV3-2|-
ASSPHRVDGYT
>TRBV19|-
ASSFNSYSNQPQH
>TRBV3-1/TRBV3-2|-
ASSQDRYNEQF